These 3 T cell receptor beta chains share one sample of origin, sequenced in a study of T cell responses to AZD1222 COVID-19 vaccine. Assay used: immunoSEQ multiplex PCR; TCRdb lists only in-frame clones, some missing. The sample gives roughly 100,000 clones, roughly nine tenths of which show up once; 16% is in the top ten. The source material was peripheral blood, sampled on day 0 of AZD1222 vaccination. The receptor source for this set is an adult in good health.

This chain links TRBV2 with TRBJ1-5; no clear D gene. The CDR3 extends over 13 amino acids. Trimming stripped 4 bases from V and 7 bases from J, with 11 bases between. In germline, CDR1 is SNHLY, CDR2 FYNNEI. CDR3 in amino acids: CASSARAGQPQHF. DNA of the CDR3: TGTGCCAGCAGTGCGAGGGCAGGACAGCCCCAGCATTTT.

J is TRBJ2-2 and V is TRBV3-1 (or the pseudogene TRBV3-2); 7 nucleotides align to TRBD2. V lost 1 base to trimming and J lost 7 bases; unmatched junction nucleotides: 9. CDR1 and CDR2 from the germline V gene are LGHDT and YNNKEL (reference sequence). CDR3 length equals 16 residues. CDR3 sequence (DNA): TGTGCCAGCAGCCAAGGCTCGCGGGGGAGGAACGGGGAGCTGTTTTTT. Its protein is CASSQGSRGRNGELFF.

V usage is TRBV7-9 and J usage is TRBJ2-7; no reliable D call. This CDR3 spans 14 amino acids. V dropped 1 base and J dropped 0 bases, with 7 bases sitting between them. The germline V gene has CDR1 SEHNR and CDR2 FQNEAQ (reference sequence). Here the CDR3 reads CASSLGTASYEQYF. The DNA of the CDR3 is TGTGCCAGCAGCTTAGGAACCGCCTCCTACGAGCAGTACTTC.